The present TCR beta chain was sequenced within a study of T cell repertoires in cytomegalovirus infection. The overall study: Signatures in public TCR beta sequences pointed to both CMV infection and matching HLA type.

This clonotype was picked up many times. Trimming left V 4 bases short and J 6 bases short, with 11 bases between. CDR1 and CDR2 (germline): DFQATT, SNEGSKA (reference sequence). This CDR3 is 12 amino acids long. A single record per CDR3 protein comes from TCRdb applying MiXCR to the reads. The data contain around 74,000 distinct CDR3 sequences, more than 3.5% of them singletons. The sample consisted of PBMCs. The clonotype was recovered from a human donor in good health (CMV status not recorded). Some clones in this sample may be carry-over from other donors' samples. The chain couples TRBV20-1 to TRBJ2-3; no firm D call. The CDR3 DNA is TGCAGTGCTACCTGGGCATCCGATACGCAGTATTTT. This sequence encodes CSATWASDTQYF.